Listed here are 31 T cell receptor beta chains from one sample, sequenced in a study of shared clonotypes between healthy human individuals. Naive CD8 cells comprised CD45RO-negative, CCR7-positively selected cells, excluding terminally differentiated effector memory CD45RA+ cells. TCRdb keeps only in-frame clones here, not all; method: immunoSEQ multiplex PCR. Of about 1,800,000 clones detected, about 94% appear once; the ten largest clones hold 1% to 1.5%. Sequencing was carried out using naive CD8+ T cells sorted from blood. The receptors were gathered from a young man in good health.

V is TRBV19 and J is TRBJ2-2; perhaps TRBD1 as D (6 bases). The CDR3 runs 16 residues. V lost 6 bases to trimming and J lost 0 bases, with 14 bases between them. Germline CDR1 and CDR2: LNHDA and SQIVND (reference sequence). The CDR3 DNA is TGTGCCAGTAGCGAGGACAGCCTCACGAACACCGGGGAGCTGTTTTTT. This encodes CASSEDSLTNTGELFF.

This clone was seen only a few times. This chain uses TRBV10-3 with TRBJ1-2; possible D gene TRBD1, 5 bases. The germline V and J ends were trimmed by 6 bases and 8 bases, with 10 bases remaining between them. The CDR3 runs 11 residues. CDR1 is ENHRY and CDR2 is SYGVKD in the germline V gene. This CDR3 reads CAIRGETGYTF. CDR3 coding DNA: TGTGCCATCAGGGGGGAGACCGGCTACACCTTC.

The V and J genes are TRBV29-1 and TRBJ2-3, with TRBD2 as a possible D gene (6 bases). CDR3 size: 14 residues. Germline V gene sequence: CDR1 SQVTM, CDR2 ANQGSEA. V lost 0 bases to trimming and J lost 6 bases, with 13 bases between them. Here the CDR3 reads CSVEDHTSSDTQYF. CDR3 in DNA: TGCAGCGTTGAAGACCATACTAGCAGCGATACGCAGTATTTT.

The rearrangement joins TRBV4-3 to TRBJ2-7; D is possibly TRBD2 (5 bases). The CDR3 length is 15 residues. Trimming took off 0 bases at V and 4 bases at J, with 13 bases between the two ends. Looked up from germline, CDR1 is LGHNA and CDR2 is YSLEER. CDR3 loop: CASSQDTAGGYEQYF. DNA of the CDR3: TGCGCCAGCAGCCAAGATACTGCGGGTGGGTACGAGCAGTACTTC.

V is TRBV7-2 and J is TRBJ2-1; 10 positions match TRBD2. The germline gives CDR1 SGHTA, CDR2 FQGNSA. The CDR3 is made up of 18 amino acids. After removal of 10 bases from V and 2 bases from J, the junction contained 17 bases not matched to a gene. CDR3 bases: TGTGCCACCCAGTTGGAGCTAGCGGGAGCCCTAACCTACAATGAGCAGTTCTTC. It encodes CATQLELAGALTYNEQFF. Looking up the rest from reference TRBV7-2 and TRBJ2-1 gives the full variable domain: GAGVSQSPSNKVTEKGKDVELRCDPISGHTALYWYRQSLGQGLEFLIYFQGNSAPDKSGLPSDRFSAERTGGSVSTLTIQRTQQEDSAVYLCATQLELAGALTYNEQFFGPGTRLTVL.

Regarding this clone: The same CDR3 also results from other DNA sequences found in this sample. The chain uses TRBV30 and TRBJ1-2; a weak D match, TRBD1 (5 bases). In germline, CDR1 is GTSNPN, CDR2 SVGIG (reference sequence). V was trimmed by 1 base and J by 3 bases, leaving 6 bases between them. The CDR3 runs 12 residues. The CDR3 bases are TGTGCCTGGAGTGAAGGGGACTATGGCTACACCTTC. Its protein is CAWSEGDYGYTF. The whole variable domain, filled in from reference TRBV30 and TRBJ1-2, reads SQTIHQWPATLVQPVGSPLSLECTVEGTSNPNLYWYRQAAGRGLQLLFYSVGIGQISSEVPQNLSASRPQDRQFILSSKKLLLSDSGFYLCAWSEGDYGYTFGSGTRLTVV.

The J gene is TRBJ1-3, the V gene TRBV11-1, with 8 bases identical to TRBD1. Germline V gene sequence: CDR1 SGHAT, CDR2 FQDESV (reference sequence). The CDR3 is 17 residues long. J gave up 4 bases and V 5 bases, and 13 bases lay outside the gene matches. The CDR3 reads CASSLIPLTGDGNTIYF. DNA of the CDR3: TGTGCCAGCAGCCTTATCCCCCTGACAGGGGACGGAAACACCATATATTTT.

Regarding this clone: At one boundary the junction diverges from the germline segment, which might be a read error. The CDR3 nucleotides are TGTACCAGCAGTCCCTCCGGGACAGGGCCTTATCAGCCCCAGCATTTT. Translation: CTSSPSGTGPYQPQHF. The chain has TRBV25-1 and TRBJ1-5; TRBD1 aligns across 9 bases. Germline V lookup: CDR1 MGHDK, CDR2 SYGVNS. The CDR3 loop spans 16 amino acids.

J is TRBJ1-2 and V is TRBV2; D is undetermined. The CDR3 length is 12 residues. Germline V lookup: CDR1 SNHLY, CDR2 FYNNEI. The V gene lost 7 bases and the J gene lost 3 bases, with 9 bases spanning the gap. CDR3 DNA sequence: TGTGCCAGCACGGCCGATTACTATGGCTACACCTTC. Protein: CASTADYYGYTF.

This clone was counted only a few times. This chain uses TRBV7-6 with TRBJ2-4, with D perhaps TRBD2 (6 bases). Trimming cost V 5 bases and J 0 bases, with 26 bases left between them. This CDR3 is 20 amino acids long. Germline V gene lookup returns CDR1 SGHVS and CDR2 FNYEAQ. The CDR3 DNA follows: TGTGCCAGCAGCCCTCTCCCCGGAGGAGGGATGGAAATAGCCAAAAACATTCAGTACTTC. The encoded protein is CASSPLPGGGMEIAKNIQYF.

The chain combines TRBV28 with TRBJ2-3; maybe TRBD2 (5 bases). This CDR3 has 16 residues. The V end lost 4 bases, the J end lost 2 bases, and 16 bases lay between the germline ends. Looked up from germline, CDR1 is MDHEN and CDR2 is SYDVKM. CDR3 nucleotide sequence: TGTGCCAGCAGTTCCCTTGACTACTCCCTCACAGATACGCAGTATTTT. Its protein product is CASSSLDYSLTDTQYF.

The chain employs TRBV4-1 and TRBJ2-7; TRBD2 matches at 14 bases. The CDR3 sequence is 19 residues long. Trimming at V came to 0 bases and at J to 6 bases, leaving 13 bases not matched to a gene. Germline V gene data show CDR1 as MGHRA and CDR2 as YSYEKL. Here the CDR3 reads CASSQDLTTSGGGIGEQYF. CDR3 nucleotides: TGCGCCAGCAGCCAAGATCTTACGACTAGCGGGGGGGGCATTGGCGAGCAGTACTTC.

The chain is built from TRBV4-1 and TRBJ2-7; 7 nucleotides match TRBD1. The CDR3 covers 15 residues. From germline, CDR1 is MGHRA and CDR2 YSYEKL. The junction had 11 bases not matched to a gene; V was cut back by 3 bases and J by 6 bases. The CDR3 DNA reads TGCGCCAGCAGCCAGGAGTTCACAGGGGCAGGCGAGCAGTACTTC. Encoded protein: CASSQEFTGAGEQYF.

The chain is built from TRBV19 and TRBJ2-7; D tentatively reads TRBD1 or TRBD2 (5 bases each). Germline V gene sequence: CDR1 LNHDA, CDR2 SQIVND (reference sequence). The CDR3 spans 13 residues. V was trimmed by 6 bases and J by 4 bases, leaving 13 bases between them. The CDR3 DNA reads TGTGCCAGTAGCCGGGACCCGGGGTACGAGCAGTACTTC. Its protein is CASSRDPGYEQYF.

The V gene is TRBV30, the J gene TRBJ2-3; D may be TRBD2 (5 bases). The CDR3 is 14 amino acids. Germline CDR1 and CDR2: GTSNPN and SVGIG (reference sequence). The germline V and J ends were trimmed by 5 bases and 1 base, with 13 bases remaining between them. CDR3 sequence reads: CAWDPLAGTDTQYF. The CDR3, as DNA: TGTGCCTGGGACCCCCTAGCCGGCACAGATACGCAGTATTTT.

The CDR3 loop reads CASMPGKVGKQYF. The CDR3 bases are TGTGCCAGCATGCCAGGGAAGGTTGGCAAGCAGTACTTC. The J gene is TRBJ2-7, the V gene TRBV2, with a weak D call TRBD1 (5 bases). The CDR3 is 13 residues long. Germline loops: CDR1 SNHLY, CDR2 FYNNEI. V was shortened by 7 bases and J by 8 bases, with 18 bases between the two germline ends.

V and J are TRBV13 and TRBJ2-7, with a weak D call TRBD2 (5 bases). V gave up 3 bases and J gave up 6 bases, with 15 bases separating them. The germline CDR1 and CDR2 sequences are PRHDT and FYEKMQ (reference sequence). CDR3 length: 14 residues. The CDR3 sequence: CASSLMGGLLEQYF. The DNA of the CDR3 is TGTGCCAGCAGCTTGATGGGCGGGCTGCTCGAGCAGTACTTC.

The table lists this clone with a few counts. The rearrangement joins TRBV19 to TRBJ1-5; 9 bases align to TRBD1. The CDR3 loop spans 14 amino acids. Germline CDR1 and CDR2: LNHDA and SQIVND (reference sequence). V gave up 7 bases and J gave up 5 bases; unmatched junction bases: 6. DNA of the CDR3: TGTGCCAGTACCTCCGGGACAGGGTATCAGCCCCAGCATTTT. This codes for CASTSGTGYQPQHF.

The V and J genes are TRBV28 and TRBJ1-2; no clear D gene. The V gene's germline CDR1 is MDHEN and CDR2 SYDVKM. V was trimmed by 4 bases and J by 0 bases, leaving 24 bases between them. This CDR3 is built from 19 residues. DNA of the CDR3: TGTGCCAGCAGTTCGGACGCGATGAAAAGAATGAAAACTAACTATGGCTACACCTTC. Translated: CASSSDAMKRMKTNYGYTF.

The V and J genes are TRBV15 and TRBJ1-5; D possibly corresponds to TRBD1 (5 bases). V was trimmed by 3 bases and J by 4 bases, leaving 13 bases between them. The CDR3 consists of 15 residues. Germline CDR1 and CDR2: LNHNV and YYDKDF (reference sequence). The CDR3 nucleotides are TGTGCCACCAGCAGGGAGGAGGGGTTAAATCAGCCCCAGCATTTT. It encodes CATSREEGLNQPQHF.

On this clone: Distinct nucleotide sequences in the sample also encode this CDR3. The J gene is TRBJ2-7, the V gene TRBV27; perhaps TRBD1 as D (5 bases). The CDR3 spans 13 residues. The ends were cut back, 5 bases at V and 1 base at J, with 9 bases in the middle. Germline V gene sequence: CDR1 MNHEY, CDR2 SMNVEV (reference sequence). The CDR3 DNA reads as TGTGCCAGCAGTCCAGGACATTCCTACGAGCAGTACTTC. It is translated as CASSPGHSYEQYF.

V is TRBV4-2 and J is TRBJ2-2; possible D gene TRBD1, 8 bases. The CDR3 sequence is 17 residues long. Germline CDR1 and CDR2: LGHNA and YNFKEQ. Trimming stripped 0 bases from V and 7 bases from J, with 18 bases between. CDR3 region: CASSQERETGVSGELFF. The CDR3 bases are TGTGCCAGCAGCCAAGAGCGGGAGACAGGGGTTAGCGGGGAGCTGTTTTTT.

The chain recombines TRBV9 with TRBJ1-3; perhaps TRBD1 as D (5 bases). V lost 2 bases and J lost 0, with 6 bases in between. The CDR3 is 14 amino acids. Germline CDR1 and CDR2: SGDLS and YYNGEE. CDR3 DNA: TGTGCCAGCAGCGTTCAGGGCTCTGGAAACACCATATATTTT. The encoded protein is CASSVQGSGNTIYF.

The chain couples TRBV19 to TRBJ1-2; no firm D call. There are 14 residues in the CDR3. The V and J ends lost 0 bases and 4 bases respectively, with 9 bases between them. Germline V gene lookup returns CDR1 LNHDA and CDR2 SQIVND (reference sequence). This chain's CDR3 is CASSIDLESYGYTF. The CDR3 DNA reads as TGTGCCAGTAGTATAGACCTTGAGAGCTATGGCTACACCTTC.

The V gene is TRBV5-3, the J gene TRBJ1-1; 10 bases fit TRBD1. TRBV5-3 is given ORF status, its function remaining uncertain. Trimming cost V 2 bases and J 3 bases; bases outside gene matches: 4. This CDR3 comprises 15 residues. The DNA of the CDR3 is TGTGCCAGAAGCTTCCGGGACAGGGGATACACTGAAGCTTTCTTT. Amino acids: CARSFRDRGYTEAFF.

V is TRBV7-3 and J is TRBJ2-1, with a tentative D call TRBD2 (7 bases). This CDR3 is 15 amino acids long. Germline V gene lookup returns CDR1 SGHTA and CDR2 FQGTGA. V was cut by 3 bases and J by 5 bases, with 14 bases left in between. This chain's CDR3 is CASSFPGGANNEQFF. The CDR3 nucleotides read TGTGCCAGCAGCTTCCCGGGGGGCGCCAACAATGAGCAGTTCTTC.

The rearrangement joins TRBV9 to TRBJ2-1, with 7 bases fitting TRBD2. After removal of 4 bases from V and 0 bases from J, the junction contained 7 bases not matched to a gene. The CDR3 consists of 16 residues. Germline CDR1 and CDR2: SGDLS and YYNGEE. CDR3 in DNA: TGTGCCAGCAGCCCACGGGACTACAGCTCCTACAATGAGCAGTTCTTC. Its protein is CASSPRDYSSYNEQFF.

Note on this clone: The CDR3 ends on some other residue instead of the conserved phenylalanine or tryptophan, so this is likely a read error. Because the CDR3's place on the DNA is in doubt, the DNA is left out and the CDR3 is given as listed by TCRdb. The rearrangement links TRBV28 to TRBJ1-1. Germline-derived CDR1 and CDR2 are MDHEN and SYDVKM. The CDR3 numbers 13 amino acids, ends counted. CDR3 amino acids: CASLHSYLPGATP.

A single count supports this clone. The chain is built from TRBV7-2 and TRBJ2-7; unclear D gene. Germline V gene data show CDR1 as SGHTA and CDR2 as FQGNSA. V lost 2 bases and J 0 bases, leaving 14 bases between the germline ends. CDR3 length: 16 residues. CDR3 protein: CASSLLWGESSYEQYF. In DNA form, the CDR3 reads TGTGCCAGCAGCTTACTCTGGGGTGAGAGCTCCTACGAGCAGTACTTC.

In DNA form, the CDR3 reads TGTGCCAGCAGCCCGGTAGGCCAGGCCTACGAGCAGTACTTC. The encoded protein is CASSPVGQAYEQYF. The chain couples TRBV5-6 to TRBJ2-7; D call uncertain. Germline CDR1 is SGHDT and CDR2 is YYEEEE. This CDR3 is built from 14 residues. Trimming took off 4 bases at V and 2 bases at J, with 13 bases between the two ends. The full variable domain, with the rest looked up from reference TRBV5-6 and TRBJ2-7, is DAGVTQSPTHLIKTRGQQVTLRCSPKSGHDTVSWYQQALGQGPQFIFQYYEEEERQRGNFPDRFSGHQFPNYSSELNVNALLLGDSALYLCASSPVGQAYEQYFGPGTRLTVT.

DNA of the CDR3: TGTGCCAGCAGCCCGATTCTAGGGGGGGCCCCCTATATGAACACTGAAGCTTTCTTT. Translation gives CASSPILGGAPYMNTEAFF. V gene TRBV7-9 combines with J gene TRBJ1-1, with D maybe TRBD1 (6 bases). Per the germline V gene, CDR1 is SEHNR and CDR2 is FQNEAQ (reference sequence). This CDR3 spans 19 amino acids. V was pared by 5 bases and J by 0 bases, with 25 bases between.